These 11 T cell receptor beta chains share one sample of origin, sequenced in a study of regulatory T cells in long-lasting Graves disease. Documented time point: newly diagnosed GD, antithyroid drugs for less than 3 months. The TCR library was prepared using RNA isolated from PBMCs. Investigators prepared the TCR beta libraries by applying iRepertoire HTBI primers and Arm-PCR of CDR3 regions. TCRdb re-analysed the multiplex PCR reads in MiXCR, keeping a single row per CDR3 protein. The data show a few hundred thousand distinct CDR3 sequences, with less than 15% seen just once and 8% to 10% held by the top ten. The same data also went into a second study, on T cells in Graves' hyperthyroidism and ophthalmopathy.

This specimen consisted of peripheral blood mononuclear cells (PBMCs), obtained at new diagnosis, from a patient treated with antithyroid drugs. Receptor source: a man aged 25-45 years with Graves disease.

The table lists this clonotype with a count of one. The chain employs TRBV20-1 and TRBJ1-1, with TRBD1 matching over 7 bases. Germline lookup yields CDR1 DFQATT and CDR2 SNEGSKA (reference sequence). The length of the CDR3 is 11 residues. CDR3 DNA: TGCAGAGTTACAGGGGACACTGAAGCTTTCTTT. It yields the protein CRVTGDTEAFF.

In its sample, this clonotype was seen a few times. CDR3 nucleotide sequence: TGCAGTGCTAGAGAAAAAATAGGGGCGTACTTC. Encoded protein: CSAREKIGAYF. V is TRBV20-1 and J is TRBJ2-5; D possibly corresponds to TRBD1 (5 bases). CDR1 and CDR2 (germline): DFQATT, SNEGSKA (reference sequence). The germline V and J ends were trimmed by 0 bases and 13 bases, with 12 bases remaining between them. CDR3 length: 11 residues.

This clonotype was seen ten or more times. CDR3 sequence: CASSLVASGRDEQYF. Here the CDR3 DNA reads TGCGCCAGCAGCTTGGTCGCTAGCGGGAGGGACGAGCAGTACTTC. The rearrangement joins TRBV5-1 to TRBJ2-7; 12 nucleotides match TRBD2. In germline, CDR1 is SGHRS, CDR2 YFSETQ. This CDR3 region has 15 residues. Trimming cost V 0 bases and J 5 bases; bases outside gene matches: 3.

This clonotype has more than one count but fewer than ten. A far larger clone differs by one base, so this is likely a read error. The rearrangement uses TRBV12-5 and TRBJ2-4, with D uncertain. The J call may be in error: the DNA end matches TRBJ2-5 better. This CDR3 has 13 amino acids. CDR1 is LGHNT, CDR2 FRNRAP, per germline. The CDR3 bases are TGTGCTAGTGGTATCGCATCCCCAGAGACCCAGTACTTC. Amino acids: CASGIASPETQYF.

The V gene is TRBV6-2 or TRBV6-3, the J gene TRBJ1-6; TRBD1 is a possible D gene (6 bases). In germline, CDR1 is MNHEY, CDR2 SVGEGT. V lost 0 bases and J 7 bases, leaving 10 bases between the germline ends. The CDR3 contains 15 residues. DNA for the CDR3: TGTGCCAGCAGTTACTCGATCAGGGGAAATTCACCCCTCCACTTT. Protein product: CASSYSIRGNSPLHF.

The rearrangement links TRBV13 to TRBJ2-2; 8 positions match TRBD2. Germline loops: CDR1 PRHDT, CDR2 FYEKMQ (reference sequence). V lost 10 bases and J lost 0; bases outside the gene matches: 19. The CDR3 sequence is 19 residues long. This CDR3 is CATTSRGGVAGTNTGELFF. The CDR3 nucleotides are TGTGCCACCACCTCGAGGGGTGGCGTAGCGGGGACGAACACCGGGGAGCTGTTTTTT.

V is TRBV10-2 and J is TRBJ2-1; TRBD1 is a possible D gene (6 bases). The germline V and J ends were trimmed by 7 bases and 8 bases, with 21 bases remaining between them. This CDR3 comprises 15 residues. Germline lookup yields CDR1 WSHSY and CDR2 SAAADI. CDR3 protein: CASKPSTLAGDEQFF. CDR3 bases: TGCGCCAGCAAGCCGTCTACATTAGCAGGGGATGAGCAGTTCTTC.

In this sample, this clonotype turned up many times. CDR3 nucleotides: TGTGCCAGCAGTTTCGGTGGGGGAGGGGACAATGAGCAGTTCTTC. Amino acids: CASSFGGGGDNEQFF. The genes are TRBV6-2 or TRBV6-3 and TRBJ2-1, with 7 bases fitting TRBD2. CDR1 and CDR2 (germline): MNHEY, SVGEGT. This CDR3 region has 15 residues. The ends lost 4 bases at V and 5 bases at J; junction bases unmatched: 8.

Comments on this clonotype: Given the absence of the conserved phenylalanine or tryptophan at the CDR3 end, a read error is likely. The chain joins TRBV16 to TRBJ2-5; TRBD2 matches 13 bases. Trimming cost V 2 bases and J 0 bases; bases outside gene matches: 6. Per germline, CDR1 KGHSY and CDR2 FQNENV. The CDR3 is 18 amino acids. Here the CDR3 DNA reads TGTGCCAGCAGCCAAGAGTCACTAGCGGGGGGGTACCAAGAGACCCAGTACCTC. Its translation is CASSQESLAGGYQETQYL.

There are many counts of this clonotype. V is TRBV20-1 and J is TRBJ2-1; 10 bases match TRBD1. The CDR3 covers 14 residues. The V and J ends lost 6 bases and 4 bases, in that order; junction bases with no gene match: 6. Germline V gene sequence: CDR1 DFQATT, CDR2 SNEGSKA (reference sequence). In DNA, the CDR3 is TGCAGTGCAGAACCGGGACAGGGGTACAATGAGCAGTTCTTC. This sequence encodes CSAEPGQGYNEQFF.

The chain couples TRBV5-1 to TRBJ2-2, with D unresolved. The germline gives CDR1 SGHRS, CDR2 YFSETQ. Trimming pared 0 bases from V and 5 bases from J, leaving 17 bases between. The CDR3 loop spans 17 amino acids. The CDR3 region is CASSLGDFNLLTGELFF. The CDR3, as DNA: TGCGCCAGCAGCTTGGGAGACTTCAACCTCTTAACCGGGGAGCTGTTTTTT.